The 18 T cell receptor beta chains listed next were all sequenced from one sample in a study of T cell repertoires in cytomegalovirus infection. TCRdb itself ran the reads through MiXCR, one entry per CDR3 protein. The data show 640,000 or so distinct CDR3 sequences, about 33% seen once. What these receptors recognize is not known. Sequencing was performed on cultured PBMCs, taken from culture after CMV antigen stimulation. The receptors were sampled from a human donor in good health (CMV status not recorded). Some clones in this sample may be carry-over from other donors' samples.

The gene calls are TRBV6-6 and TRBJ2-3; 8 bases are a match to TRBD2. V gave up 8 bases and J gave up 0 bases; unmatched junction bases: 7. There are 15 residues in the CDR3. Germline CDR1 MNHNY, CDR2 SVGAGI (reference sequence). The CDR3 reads CASPRTSTSTDTQYF. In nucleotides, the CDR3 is TGTGCCAGCCCCCGGACTAGCACGAGCACAGATACGCAGTATTTT.

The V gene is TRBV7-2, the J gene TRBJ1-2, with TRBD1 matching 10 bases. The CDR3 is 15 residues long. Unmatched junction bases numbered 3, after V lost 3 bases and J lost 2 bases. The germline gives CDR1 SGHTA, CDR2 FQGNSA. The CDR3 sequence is CASSFWTGGNYGYTF. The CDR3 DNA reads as TGTGCCAGCAGCTTTTGGACAGGGGGAAACTATGGCTACACCTTC.

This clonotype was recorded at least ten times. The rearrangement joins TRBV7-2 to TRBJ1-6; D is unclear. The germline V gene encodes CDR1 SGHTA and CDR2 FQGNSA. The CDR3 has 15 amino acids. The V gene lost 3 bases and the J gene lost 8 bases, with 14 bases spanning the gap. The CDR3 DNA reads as TGTGCCAGCAGCTTGCAGATACCCCCCTATTCACCCCTCCACTTT. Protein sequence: CASSLQIPPYSPLHF.

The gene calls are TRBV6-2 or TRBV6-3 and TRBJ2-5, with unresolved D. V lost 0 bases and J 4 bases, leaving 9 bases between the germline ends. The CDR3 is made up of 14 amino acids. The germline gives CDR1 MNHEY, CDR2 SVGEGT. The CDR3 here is CASSYSMVRETQYF. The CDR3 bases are TGTGCCAGCAGTTACTCGATGGTGCGAGAGACCCAGTACTTC.

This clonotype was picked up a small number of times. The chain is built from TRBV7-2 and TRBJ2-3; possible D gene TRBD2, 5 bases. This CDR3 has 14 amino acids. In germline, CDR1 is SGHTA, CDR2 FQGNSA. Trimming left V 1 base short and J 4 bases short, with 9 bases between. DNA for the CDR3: TGTGCCAGCAGCTTAGGTCGGGATTCAGATACGCAGTATTTT. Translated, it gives CASSLGRDSDTQYF.

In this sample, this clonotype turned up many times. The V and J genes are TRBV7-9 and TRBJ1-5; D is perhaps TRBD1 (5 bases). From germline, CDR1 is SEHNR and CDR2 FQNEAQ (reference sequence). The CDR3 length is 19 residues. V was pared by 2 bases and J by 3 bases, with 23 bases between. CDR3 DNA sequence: TGTGCCAGCAGCTTAAGTCTCAGGGCACCATTTGACAACAATCAGCCCCAGCATTTT. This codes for CASSLSLRAPFDNNQPQHF.

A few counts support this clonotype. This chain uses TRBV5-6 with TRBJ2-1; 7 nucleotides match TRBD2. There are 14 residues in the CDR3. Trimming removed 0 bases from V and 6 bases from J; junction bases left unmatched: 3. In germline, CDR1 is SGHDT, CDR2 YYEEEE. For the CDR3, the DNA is TGTGCCAGCAGCTTGGGACTAGCTGTCAATGAGCAGTTCTTC. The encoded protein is CASSLGLAVNEQFF.

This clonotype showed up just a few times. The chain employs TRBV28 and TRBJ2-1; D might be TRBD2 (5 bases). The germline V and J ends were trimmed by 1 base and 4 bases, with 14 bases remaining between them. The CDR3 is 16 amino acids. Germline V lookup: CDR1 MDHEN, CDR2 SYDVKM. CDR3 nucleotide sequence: TGTGCCAGCAGTTTATTGGCCGGGAAAAAATACAATGAGCAGTTCTTC. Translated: CASSLLAGKKYNEQFF.

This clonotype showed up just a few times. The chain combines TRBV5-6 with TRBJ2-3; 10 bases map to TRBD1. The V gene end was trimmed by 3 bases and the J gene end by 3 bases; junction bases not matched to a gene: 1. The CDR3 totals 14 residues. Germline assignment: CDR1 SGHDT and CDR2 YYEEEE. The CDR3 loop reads CASSWTGGTDTQYF. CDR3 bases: TGTGCCAGCAGCTGGACAGGGGGAACAGATACGCAGTATTTT.

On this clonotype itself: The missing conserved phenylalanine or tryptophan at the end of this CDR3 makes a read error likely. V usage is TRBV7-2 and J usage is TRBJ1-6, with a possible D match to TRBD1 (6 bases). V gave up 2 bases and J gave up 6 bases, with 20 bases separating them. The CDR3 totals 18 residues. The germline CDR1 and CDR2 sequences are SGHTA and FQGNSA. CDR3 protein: CASSLSRQARLINSPLHY. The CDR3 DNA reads TGTGCCAGCAGCTTATCTCGACAGGCACGGCTCATTAATTCACCCCTCCACTAT.

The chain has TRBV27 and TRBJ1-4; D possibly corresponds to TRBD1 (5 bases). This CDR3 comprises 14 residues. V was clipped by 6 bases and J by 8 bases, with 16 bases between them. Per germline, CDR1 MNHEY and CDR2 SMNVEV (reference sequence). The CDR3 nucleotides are TGTGCCAGCAGCCAATACACCGAGGGGGAAAAACTGTTTTTT. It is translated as CASSQYTEGEKLFF.

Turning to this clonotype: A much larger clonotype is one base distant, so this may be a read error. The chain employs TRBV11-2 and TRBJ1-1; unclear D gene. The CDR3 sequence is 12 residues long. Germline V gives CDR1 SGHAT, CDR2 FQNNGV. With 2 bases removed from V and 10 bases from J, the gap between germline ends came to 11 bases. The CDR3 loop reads CASSLKTEGAFF. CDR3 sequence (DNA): TGTGCCAGCAGCTTAAAAACTGAAGGAGCTTTCTTT.

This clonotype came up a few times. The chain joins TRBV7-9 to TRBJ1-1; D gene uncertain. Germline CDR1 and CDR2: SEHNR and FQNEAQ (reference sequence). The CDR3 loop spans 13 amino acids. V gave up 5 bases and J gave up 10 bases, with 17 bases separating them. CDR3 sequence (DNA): TGTGCCAGCAGCCCCATTAGCGGCCTGAGAGCTTTCTTT. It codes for CASSPISGLRAFF. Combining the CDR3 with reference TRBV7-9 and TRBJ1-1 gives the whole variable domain DTGVSQNPRHKITKRGQNVTFRCDPISEHNRLYWYRQTLGQGPEFLTYFQNEAQLEKSRLLSDRFSAERPKGSFSTLEIQRTEQGDSAMYLCASSPISGLRAFFGQGTRLTVV.

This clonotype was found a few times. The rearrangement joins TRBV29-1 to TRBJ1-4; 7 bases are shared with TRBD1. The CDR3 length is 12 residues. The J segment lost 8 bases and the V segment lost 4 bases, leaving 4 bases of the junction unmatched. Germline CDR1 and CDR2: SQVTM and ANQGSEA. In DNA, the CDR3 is TGCAGCGTTGGGACAGGTGGGGAAAAACTGTTTTTT. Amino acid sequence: CSVGTGGEKLFF.

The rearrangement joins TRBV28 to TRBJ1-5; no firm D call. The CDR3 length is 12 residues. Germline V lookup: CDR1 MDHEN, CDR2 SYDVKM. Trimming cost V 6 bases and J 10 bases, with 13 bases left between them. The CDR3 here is CASSTGRRPQHF. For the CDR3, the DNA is TGTGCCAGCAGCACGGGTCGTCGTCCCCAGCATTTT.

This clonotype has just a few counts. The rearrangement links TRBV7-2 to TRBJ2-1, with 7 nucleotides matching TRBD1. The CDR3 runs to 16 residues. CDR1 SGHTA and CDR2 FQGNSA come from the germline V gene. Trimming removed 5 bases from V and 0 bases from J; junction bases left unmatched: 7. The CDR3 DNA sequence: TGTGCCAGCAGCCCGACAGGGACCCACTCCTACAATGAGCAGTTCTTC. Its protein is CASSPTGTHSYNEQFF. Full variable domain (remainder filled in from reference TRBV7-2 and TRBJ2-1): GAGVSQSPSNKVTEKGKDVELRCDPISGHTALYWYRQSLGQGLEFLIYFQGNSAPDKSGLPSDRFSAERTGGSVSTLTIQRTQQEDSAVYLCASSPTGTHSYNEQFFGPGTRLTVL.

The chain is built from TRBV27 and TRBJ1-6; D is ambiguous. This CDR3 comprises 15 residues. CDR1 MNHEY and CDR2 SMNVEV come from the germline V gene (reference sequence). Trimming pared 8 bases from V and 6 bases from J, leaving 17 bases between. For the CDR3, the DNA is TGTGCCAGCCGTGTGGGCTTCCGGGGTAATTCACCCCTCCACTTT. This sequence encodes CASRVGFRGNSPLHF.

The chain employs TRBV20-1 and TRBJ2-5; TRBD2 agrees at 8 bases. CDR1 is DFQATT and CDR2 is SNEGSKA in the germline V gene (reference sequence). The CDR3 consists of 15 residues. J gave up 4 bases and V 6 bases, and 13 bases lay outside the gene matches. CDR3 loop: CSAPRLARGGETQYF. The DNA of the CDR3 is TGCAGTGCGCCCCGACTAGCGAGAGGTGGAGAGACCCAGTACTTC.